This T cell receptor (beta chain) was identified during a study of blood T cell repertoires in COVID-19. Participant age was roughly 18 to 95 years, and participants resided in approximately 25 US areas. Self-reported history from a screening survey and questionnaire set each donor's cohort. Original methodology: For nucleated cells, counts were estimated from reference gene primer amplification. TCRdb's table, derived via immunoSEQ multiplex PCR, lists solely in-frame clones and lacks some. The D gene and trimming were derived from the DNA, and the V and J assignments and clone size from that table. The top ten clones hold about 12% of a sample with around 180,000 clones, 70% to 85% of them seen once. Germline V lookup: CDR1 LNHDA, CDR2 SQIVND (reference sequence). The CDR3 runs 17 residues. With 3 bases clipped from V and 1 base from J, the junction kept 9 bases outside the gene matches.

The specimen sequenced was PBMCs or T cells enriched from blood (not recorded which). This chain connects TRBV19 to TRBJ2-3, with 8 bases fitting TRBD1. This clonotype originated in a man aged 45-65 years who had recovered from COVID-19. The CDR3 coding sequence is TGTGCCAGTAGTATTATGGGGACAGGTTTCCGCACAGATACGCAGTATTTT. Translating gives CASSIMGTGFRTDTQYF.